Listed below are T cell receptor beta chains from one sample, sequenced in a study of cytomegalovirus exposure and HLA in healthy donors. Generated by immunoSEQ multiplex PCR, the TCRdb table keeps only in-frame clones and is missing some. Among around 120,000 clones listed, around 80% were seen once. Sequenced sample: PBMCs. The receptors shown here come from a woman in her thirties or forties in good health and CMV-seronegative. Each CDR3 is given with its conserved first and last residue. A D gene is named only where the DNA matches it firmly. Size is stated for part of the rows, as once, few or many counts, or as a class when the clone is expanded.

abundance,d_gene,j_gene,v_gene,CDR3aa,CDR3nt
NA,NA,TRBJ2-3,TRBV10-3,CAISEREMTDTQYF,TGTGCCATCAGTGAAAGGGAGATGACAGATACGCAGTATTTT
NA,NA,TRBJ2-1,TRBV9,CASSVAVASWDEQFF,TGTGCCAGCAGCGTAGCTGTCGCTAGCTGGGATGAGCAGTTCTTC
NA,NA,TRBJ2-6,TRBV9,CASSVTFGTHTGANVLTF,TGTGCCAGCAGCGTAACATTTGGGACACACACTGGGGCCAACGTCCTGACTTTC
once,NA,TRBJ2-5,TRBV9,CASSVGWGEETQYF,TGTGCCAGCAGCGTAGGTTGGGGGGAAGAGACCCAGTACTTC
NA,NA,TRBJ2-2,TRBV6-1,CASSGWDKTGELFF,TGTGCCAGCAGTGGATGGGACAAAACCGGGGAGCTGTTTTTT
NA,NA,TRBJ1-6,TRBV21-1,CASSKGRFDSPLHF,TGTGCCAGCAGCAAGGGCAGGTTTGATTCACCCCTCCACTTT
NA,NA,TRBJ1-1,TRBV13,CASNSEEGRTEAFF,TGTGCCAGCAATTCAGAAGAGGGGAGGACTGAAGCTTTCTTT
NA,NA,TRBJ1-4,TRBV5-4,CASSLAGANEKLFF,TGTGCCAGCAGCTTGGCAGGGGCCAATGAAAAACTGTTTTTT
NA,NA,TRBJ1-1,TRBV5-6,CASSWTHTEAFF,TGTGCCAGCAGCTGGACACACACTGAAGCTTTCTTT
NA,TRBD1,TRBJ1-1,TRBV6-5,CASNNRGWTEAFF,TGTGCCAGCAACAACAGGGGTTGGACTGAAGCTTTCTTT
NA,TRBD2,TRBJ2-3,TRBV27,CASSLGPPSGRAVDTQYF,TGTGCCAGCAGTTTAGGCCCGCCTAGCGGGAGGGCCGTAGATACGCAGTATTTT
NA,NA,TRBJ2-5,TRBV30,CAWEQGGGETQYF,TGTGCCTGGGAACAGGGTGGGGGAGAGACCCAGTACTTC
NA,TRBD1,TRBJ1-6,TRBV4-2,CASSQNPGESGGGSPLHF,TGTGCCAGCAGCCAAAACCCCGGGGAATCAGGGGGCGGTTCACCCCTCCACTTT
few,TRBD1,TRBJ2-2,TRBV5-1,CASSLGQGATGELFF,TGCGCCAGCAGCTTGGGCCAGGGGGCGACCGGGGAGCTGTTTTTT
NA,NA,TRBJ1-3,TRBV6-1,CASSEGGSGNTIYF,TGTGCCAGCAGTGAAGGAGGGTCCGGAAACACCATATATTTT
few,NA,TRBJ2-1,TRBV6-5,CASSPDSSSYNEQFF,TGTGCCAGCAGCCCGGACTCGAGCTCCTACAATGAGCAGTTCTTC
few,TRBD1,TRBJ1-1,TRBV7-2,CASSLQGDGDTEAFF,TGTGCCAGCAGCCTACAGGGGGATGGGGACACTGAAGCTTTCTTT
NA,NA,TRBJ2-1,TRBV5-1,CASSFTPSGYEQFF,TGCGCCAGCAGCTTCACTCCTTCGGGGTATGAGCAGTTCTTC
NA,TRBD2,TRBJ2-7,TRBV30,CAWSVSGGAYEQYF,TGTGCCTGGAGTGTCAGCGGGGGGGCCTACGAGCAGTACTTC
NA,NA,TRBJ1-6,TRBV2,CASSQGIYSPLHF,TGTGCCAGCAGCCAGGGGATCTACTCACCCCTCCACTTT
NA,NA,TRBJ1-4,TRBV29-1,CSVVEGEDEKLFF,TGCAGCGTTGTAGAGGGGGAGGATGAAAAACTGTTTTTT
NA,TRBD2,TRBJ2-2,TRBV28,CASSLATGEGTGELFF,TGTGCCAGCAGTTTGGCTACGGGGGAGGGGACCGGGGAGCTGTTTTTT
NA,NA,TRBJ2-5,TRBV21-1,CASRIRETQYF,TGTGCCAGCAGGATACGGGAGACCCAGTACTTC
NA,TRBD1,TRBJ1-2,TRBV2,CASSSEGQDVYGYTF,TGTGCCAGCAGTAGCGAGGGACAGGACGTCTATGGCTACACCTTC
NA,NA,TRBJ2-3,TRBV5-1,CASSLAGVETDTQYF,TGCGCCAGCAGCTTGGCCGGAGTTGAAACAGATACGCAGTATTTT
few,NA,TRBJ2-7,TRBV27,CASGRHGSYEQYF,TGTGCCAGCGGCCGACACGGCTCCTACGAGCAGTACTTC
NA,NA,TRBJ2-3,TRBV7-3,CASSAGPPGEGF,TGTGCCAGCAGCGCCGGGCCGCCAGGGGAAGGCTTT
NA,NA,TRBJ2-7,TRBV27,CASRVMDSSSYEQYF,TGTGCCAGCAGAGTTATGGACAGTTCATCCTACGAGCAGTACTTC
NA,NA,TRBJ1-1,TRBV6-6,CASMGTGNTEAFF,TGTGCCAGCATGGGTACGGGGAACACTGAAGCTTTCTTT
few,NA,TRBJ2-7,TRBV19,CASSLRSPLDEQYF,TGTGCCAGTAGTTTACGGAGTCCTCTGGACGAGCAGTACTTC
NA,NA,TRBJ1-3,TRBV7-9,CASRPGVGNTIYF,TGTGCCAGCAGACCAGGGGTAGGAAACACCATATATTTT
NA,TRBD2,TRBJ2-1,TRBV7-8,CASNKRTASGRAFYNEQFF,TGTGCCAGCAACAAAAGGACCGCTAGCGGGAGGGCCTTTTACAATGAGCAGTTCTTC
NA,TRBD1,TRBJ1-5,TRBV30,CAWKGQGNQPQHF,TGTGCCTGGAAGGGACAGGGGAATCAGCCCCAGCATTTT
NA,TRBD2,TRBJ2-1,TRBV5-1,CASSLIPTSGGENEQFF,TGCGCCAGCAGCTTGATACCCACTAGCGGGGGGGAAAATGAGCAGTTCTTC
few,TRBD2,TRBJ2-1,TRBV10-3,CAISESKAGAYNEQFF,TGTGCCATCAGTGAGTCGAAGGCGGGGGCCTACAATGAGCAGTTCTTC
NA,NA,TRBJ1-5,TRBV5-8,CASSLEVRSHQPQHF,TGTGCCAGCAGCTTGGAAGTGCGGTCTCATCAGCCCCAGCATTTT
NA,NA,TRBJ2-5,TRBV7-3,CARRAYQETQYF,TGTGCCAGGAGGGCGTACCAAGAGACCCAGTACTTC
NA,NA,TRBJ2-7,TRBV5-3,CARSSFRGRGYEQYF,TGTGCCAGAAGCTCGTTTAGGGGGAGGGGGTACGAGCAGTACTTC
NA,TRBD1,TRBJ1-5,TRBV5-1,CASSFTGEEPQHF,TGCGCCAGCAGCTTCACAGGGGAGGAGCCCCAGCATTTT
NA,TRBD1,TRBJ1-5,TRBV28,CASSLATGVSNQPQHF,TGTGCCAGCAGTTTAGCGACAGGGGTTAGCAATCAGCCCCAGCATTTT
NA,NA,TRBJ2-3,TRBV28,CASSFRGDTTDTQYF,TGTGCCAGCAGTTTTCGGGGGGACACCACAGATACGCAGTATTTT